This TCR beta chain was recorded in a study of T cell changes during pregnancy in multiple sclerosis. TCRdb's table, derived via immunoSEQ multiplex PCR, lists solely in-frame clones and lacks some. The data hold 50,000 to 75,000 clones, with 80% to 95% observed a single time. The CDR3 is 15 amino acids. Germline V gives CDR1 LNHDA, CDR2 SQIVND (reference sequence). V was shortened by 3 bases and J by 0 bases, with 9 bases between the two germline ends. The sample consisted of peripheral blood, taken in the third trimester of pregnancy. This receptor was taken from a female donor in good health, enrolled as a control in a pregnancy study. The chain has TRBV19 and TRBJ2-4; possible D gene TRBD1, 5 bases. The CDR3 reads CASSIPQVAKNIQYF. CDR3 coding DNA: TGTGCCAGTAGTATTCCACAGGTAGCCAAAAACATTCAGTACTTC.